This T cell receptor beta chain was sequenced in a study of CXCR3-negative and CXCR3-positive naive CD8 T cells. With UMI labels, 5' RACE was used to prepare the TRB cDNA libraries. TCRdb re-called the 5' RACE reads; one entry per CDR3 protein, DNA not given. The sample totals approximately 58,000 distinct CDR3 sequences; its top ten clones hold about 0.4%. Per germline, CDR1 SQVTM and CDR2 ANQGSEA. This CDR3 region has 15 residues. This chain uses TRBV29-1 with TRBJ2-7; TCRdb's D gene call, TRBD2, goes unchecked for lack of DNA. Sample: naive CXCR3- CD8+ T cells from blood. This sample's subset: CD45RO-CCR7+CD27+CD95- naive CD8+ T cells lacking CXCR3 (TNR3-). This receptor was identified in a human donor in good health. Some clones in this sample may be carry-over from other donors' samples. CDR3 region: CSVLPPGGPPYEQHF.